The 19 T cell receptor beta chains presented below share a single source sample, sequenced in a study of CD8+ T cells in alopecia areata. Once RNA had been extracted, it was reverse transcribed into cDNA to act as the sequencing template. Clones were sequenced by immunoSEQ multiplex PCR, and TCRdb holds only the in-frame ones, with some missing. The sample carries some 5,400 clones, approximately 74% recorded once. The treatment denotes: oral pan-JAK inhibitor, 5-10 mg twice daily. Researchers gathered lesional scalp punch biopsies and peripheral blood from patients with alopecia areata. The sample in question was skin, obtained at week 24, from a patient treated with tofacitinib. All receptors derive from a human donor with alopecia areata.

The chain uses TRBV6-5 and TRBJ1-4; D not resolved. The V gene lost 2 bases and the J gene lost 0 bases, with 4 bases spanning the gap. This CDR3 comprises 14 residues. Germline V gene data show CDR1 as MNHEY and CDR2 as SVGAGI. CDR3 protein: CASSYGSTNEKLFF. The CDR3 coding sequence is TGTGCCAGCAGTTACGGGTCAACTAATGAAAAACTGTTTTTT.

This chain uses TRBV27 with TRBJ1-6; D gene uncertain. With 6 bases removed from V and 4 bases from J, the gap between germline ends came to 10 bases. Germline V gene sequence: CDR1 MNHEY, CDR2 SMNVEV (reference sequence). This CDR3 region has 14 residues. The CDR3 loop is CASSLGGYNSPLHF. In DNA form, the CDR3 reads TGTGCCAGCAGCCTCGGAGGGTATAATTCACCCCTCCACTTT.

CDR3 DNA sequence: TGTGCCTGGGCCGTTGGAGATACGCAGTATTTT. Protein: CAWAVGDTQYF. The chain recombines TRBV30 with TRBJ2-3; D remains unclear. The CDR3 consists of 11 residues. Germline assignment: CDR1 GTSNPN and CDR2 SVGIG (reference sequence). The V gene lost 5 bases and the J gene lost 5 bases, with 8 bases spanning the gap.

The chain joins TRBV29-1 to TRBJ2-7, with D maybe TRBD1 (6 bases). The length of the CDR3 is 14 residues. With 5 bases removed from V and 2 bases from J, the gap between germline ends came to 16 bases. Germline V gives CDR1 SQVTM, CDR2 ANQGSEA. The CDR3 sequence is CSVIQGLGTYEQYF. CDR3 DNA sequence: TGCAGCGTTATACAGGGCCTCGGGACCTACGAGCAGTACTTC.

This sequence joins TRBV5-5 and TRBJ2-3; 9 bases fit TRBD1. Unmatched junction bases numbered 10, after V lost 0 bases and J lost 2 bases. CDR3 length: 18 residues. From germline, CDR1 is SGHKS and CDR2 YYEKEE (reference sequence). The DNA of the CDR3 is TGTGCCAGCAGCTTGGGACCCCACAGGGGGCACTACACAGATACGCAGTATTTT. It is translated as CASSLGPHRGHYTDTQYF.

The chain carries TRBV7-2 and TRBJ2-2; 10 bases match TRBD1. J was trimmed by 4 bases and V by 0 bases; bases with no gene match: 8. Per germline, CDR1 SGHTA and CDR2 FQGNSA. This CDR3 has 18 amino acids. Here the CDR3 DNA reads TGTGCCAGCAGCTTAGCGCCGGCCGGGACAGGGGTCACCGGGGAGCTGTTTTTT. Translated, it gives CASSLAPAGTGVTGELFF. Variable domain in full (rest from reference TRBV7-2 and TRBJ2-2): GAGVSQSPSNKVTEKGKDVELRCDPISGHTALYWYRQSLGQGLEFLIYFQGNSAPDKSGLPSDRFSAERTGGSVSTLTIQRTQQEDSAVYLCASSLAPAGTGVTGELFFGEGSRLTVL.

V gene TRBV11-2 combines with J gene TRBJ2-7; D possibly corresponds to TRBD2 (5 bases). The CDR3 has 19 amino acids. Germline lookup yields CDR1 SGHAT and CDR2 FQNNGV. V lost 2 bases and J lost 1, with 24 bases in between. For the CDR3, the DNA is TGTGCCAGCAGCTTAAGGCAGTCGGGTAATTTAATAGCGTCCTACGAGCAGTACTTC. It codes for CASSLRQSGNLIASYEQYF.

A single count supports this clone. The rearrangement uses TRBV6-5 and TRBJ1-6; tentative D call: TRBD1 (6 bases). Trimming took 4 bases from V and 10 from J, leaving 14 bases between them. Germline-derived CDR1 and CDR2 are MNHEY and SVGAGI. The CDR3 loop spans 14 amino acids. This CDR3 reads CASSSPRGGSPLHF. CDR3 sequence (DNA): TGTGCCAGCAGTTCCCCCAGGGGAGGATCACCCCTCCACTTT.

The chain is built from TRBV20-1 and TRBJ2-1, with a weak D call TRBD1 (6 bases). V was cut by 7 bases and J by 6 bases, with 10 bases left in between. The CDR3 contains 11 residues. CDR1 is DFQATT, CDR2 SNEGSKA, per germline (reference sequence). The CDR3 coding sequence is TGCAGTGGGGGACACACCAATGAGCAGTTCTTC. Protein: CSGGHTNEQFF.

The chain is built from TRBV19 and TRBJ2-1; D possibly corresponds to TRBD1 (6 bases). This CDR3 contains 14 residues. Germline V gene sequence: CDR1 LNHDA, CDR2 SQIVND (reference sequence). Trimming left V 1 base short and J 7 bases short, with 11 bases between. CDR3 DNA sequence: TGTGCCAGTAGTATAGGCGGCAGGGGAAATGAGCAGTTCTTC. Encoded protein: CASSIGGRGNEQFF.

The chain couples TRBV28 to TRBJ2-1; no clear D gene. Trimming removed 5 bases from V and 8 bases from J, with 13 bases in between. Germline CDR1 reads MDHEN; CDR2 reads SYDVKM. The CDR3 length is 13 residues. CDR3 in DNA: TGTGCCAGCAGTCACGGACGAAGCTATGAGCAGTTCTTC. This sequence encodes CASSHGRSYEQFF.

This chain links TRBV29-1 with TRBJ2-3, with 7 bases identical to TRBD2. The CDR3 contains 14 residues. J was trimmed by 2 bases and V by 7 bases; bases with no gene match: 9. The germline gives CDR1 SQVTM, CDR2 ANQGSEA. This chain's CDR3 is CSARGRGTTDTQYF. The CDR3 DNA follows: TGCAGCGCACGTGGGCGGGGGACCACAGATACGCAGTATTTT.

V and J are TRBV27 and TRBJ1-1; D may be TRBD1 (6 bases). V shed 7 bases and J shed 4 bases, with 10 bases lying between them. This CDR3 comprises 12 residues. Germline CDR1 and CDR2: MNHEY and SMNVEV (reference sequence). The CDR3 DNA sequence: TGTGCCAGCAAGGGGGTTGCCACTGAAGCTTTCTTT. This sequence encodes CASKGVATEAFF.

A remark on this clone: The sample holds other DNA sequences that translate to the same CDR3. The chain has TRBV11-1 and TRBJ2-1; 9 bases match TRBD2. Germline values: CDR1 SGHAT, CDR2 FQDESV (reference sequence). This CDR3 is built from 16 residues. Losses at the gene ends were 6 bases for V and 1 base for J; bases not matched to a gene: 7. CDR3 residues: CASSRGGGGSYNEQFF. CDR3 in DNA: TGTGCCAGCAGTCGAGGCGGGGGGGGGTCCTACAATGAGCAGTTCTTC.

The chain recombines TRBV10-3 with TRBJ2-7, with 8 nucleotides matching TRBD1. The CDR3 is 14 amino acids. The germline V gene has CDR1 ENHRY and CDR2 SYGVKD. V lost 5 bases, J lost 9 bases, and 12 bases stayed unmatched. In DNA form, the CDR3 reads TGTGCCATCAGTCCCGGGACAGGCGCCCTAGCGCAGTACTTC. Translation: CAISPGTGALAQYF.

J is TRBJ2-1 and V is TRBV7-2, with TRBD2 identical over 9 bases. V trimming: 6 bases; J trimming: 3 bases; junction bases outside the gene matches: 15. Germline lookup yields CDR1 SGHTA and CDR2 FQGNSA. The CDR3 has 18 residues. The CDR3 loop is CASRPGLAFLRVYNEQFF. For the CDR3, the DNA is TGTGCCAGCAGGCCGGGACTAGCTTTCTTGCGGGTCTACAATGAGCAGTTCTTC.

The chain couples TRBV15 to TRBJ2-3, with D unclear. The CDR3 is 14 amino acids. From germline, CDR1 is LNHNV and CDR2 YYDKDF (reference sequence). V lost 1 base and J lost 6, with 11 bases in between. The CDR3 nucleotides read TGTGCCACCAGCAGAGTGGCGAATCGGGATACGCAGTATTTT. Its protein is CATSRVANRDTQYF.

This sequence joins TRBV4-3 and TRBJ2-7; tentative D call: TRBD1 (7 bases). Germline V gene sequence: CDR1 LGHNA, CDR2 YSLEER. CDR3 length equals 15 residues. V was pared by 0 bases and J by 5 bases, with 14 bases between. The CDR3 is CASSQDVGGGDEQYF. CDR3 sequence (DNA): TGCGCCAGCAGCCAAGATGTAGGGGGCGGGGACGAGCAGTACTTC.

This chain uses TRBV15 with TRBJ1-6; D is possibly TRBD1 (6 bases). This CDR3 is built from 16 residues. Trimming stripped 3 bases from V and 7 bases from J, with 16 bases between. The germline CDR1 and CDR2 sequences are LNHNV and YYDKDF (reference sequence). The CDR3 DNA follows: TGTGCCACCAGCAGGGCGGAAGGACAGAGAAATTCACCCCTCCACTTT. Encoded protein: CATSRAEGQRNSPLHF.